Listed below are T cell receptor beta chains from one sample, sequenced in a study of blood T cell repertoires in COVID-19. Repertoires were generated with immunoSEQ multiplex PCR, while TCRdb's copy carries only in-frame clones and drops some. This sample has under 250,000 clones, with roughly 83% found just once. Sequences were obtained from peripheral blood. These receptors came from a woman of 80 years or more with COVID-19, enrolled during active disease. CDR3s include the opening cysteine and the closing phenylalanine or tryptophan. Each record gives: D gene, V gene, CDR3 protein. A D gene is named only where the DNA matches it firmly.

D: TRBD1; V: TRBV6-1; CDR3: CASSGRQGTGNEKLFF
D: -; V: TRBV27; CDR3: CASSPTGAYNSPLHF
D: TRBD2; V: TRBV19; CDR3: CASSRLPWTSGGSYNEQFF
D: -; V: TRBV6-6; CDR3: CASQALAKNIQYF
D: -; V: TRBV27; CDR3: CASSYQGGTQFF
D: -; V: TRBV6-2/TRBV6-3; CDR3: CASSARGTVPYEQFF
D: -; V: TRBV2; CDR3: CASKGASNGYGYTF
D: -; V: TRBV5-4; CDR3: CASSLQGSQPQHF
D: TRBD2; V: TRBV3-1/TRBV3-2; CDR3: CASSQDERGGRETQYF
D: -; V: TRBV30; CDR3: CAWSVGDLLRGSPLHF
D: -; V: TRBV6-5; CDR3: CASSRGGNEAFF
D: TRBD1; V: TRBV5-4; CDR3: CASSRATGGGYGYTF
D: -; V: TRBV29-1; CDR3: CSVEGKQVGIQYF
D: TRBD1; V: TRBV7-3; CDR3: CASSLTGQTNTEAFF
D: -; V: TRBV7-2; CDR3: CASGEQPQNTEAFF
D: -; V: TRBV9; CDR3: CASSVLGGAADEKLFF
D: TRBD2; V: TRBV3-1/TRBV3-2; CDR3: CASSQYGGVSGELFF
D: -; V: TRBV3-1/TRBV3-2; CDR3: CASSQGWERQAPPQYF
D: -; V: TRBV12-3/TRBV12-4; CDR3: CASTRDLYEQYF
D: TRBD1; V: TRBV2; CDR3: CASSGQGRNQPQHF
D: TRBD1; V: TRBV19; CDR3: CASSSQDRGHTGELFF
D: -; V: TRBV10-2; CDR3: CASSESTGRNTEAFF
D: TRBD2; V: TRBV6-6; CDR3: CASIGRILDTQYF
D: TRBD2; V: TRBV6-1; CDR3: CASSERLAGVSTDTQYF
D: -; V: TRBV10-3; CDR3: CAISGGDSNQPQHF
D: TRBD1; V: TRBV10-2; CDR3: CASTLGQGWTESSYNSPLHF
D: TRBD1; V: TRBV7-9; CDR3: CASSPLLTGGGKTQYF
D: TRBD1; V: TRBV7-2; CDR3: CASTSGRGQRNTIYF
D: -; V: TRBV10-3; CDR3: CAISAYGGGNTEAFF
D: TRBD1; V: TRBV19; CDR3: CASSNQGGNQPQHF
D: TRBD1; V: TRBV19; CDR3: CASSIGTGAEKLFF
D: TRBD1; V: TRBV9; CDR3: CASSGQGQGGNGYTF